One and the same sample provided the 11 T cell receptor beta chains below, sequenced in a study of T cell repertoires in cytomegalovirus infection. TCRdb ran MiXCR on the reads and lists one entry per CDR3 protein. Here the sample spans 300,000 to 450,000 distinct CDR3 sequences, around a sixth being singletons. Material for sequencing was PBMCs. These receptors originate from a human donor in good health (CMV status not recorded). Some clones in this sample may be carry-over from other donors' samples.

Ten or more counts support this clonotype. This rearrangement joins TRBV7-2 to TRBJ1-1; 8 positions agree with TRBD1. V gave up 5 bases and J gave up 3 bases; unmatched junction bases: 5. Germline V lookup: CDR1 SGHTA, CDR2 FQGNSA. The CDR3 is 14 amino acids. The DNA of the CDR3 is TGTGCCAGCAGCCGACAGGGGTCGGACACTGAAGCTTTCTTT. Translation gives CASSRQGSDTEAFF.

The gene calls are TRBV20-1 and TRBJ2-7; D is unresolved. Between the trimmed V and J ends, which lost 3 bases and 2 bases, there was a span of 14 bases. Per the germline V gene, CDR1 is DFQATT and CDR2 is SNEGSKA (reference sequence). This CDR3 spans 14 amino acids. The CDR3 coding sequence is TGCAGTGCTAGTGCCGGACGGAATCCCTACGAGCAGTACTTC. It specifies CSASAGRNPYEQYF.

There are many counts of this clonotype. Here the CDR3 reads CASSLAWGNSPLHF. CDR3 DNA sequence: TGTGCCAGCAGTCTGGCGTGGGGGAACTCACCCCTCCACTTT. This rearrangement joins TRBV7-2 to TRBJ1-6; D possibly corresponds to TRBD1 (5 bases). CDR3 size: 14 residues. In germline, CDR1 is SGHTA, CDR2 FQGNSA. V lost 6 bases and J 10 bases, leaving 16 bases between the germline ends. Full variable domain (rest looked up from reference TRBV7-2 and TRBJ1-6): GAGVSQSPSNKVTEKGKDVELRCDPISGHTALYWYRQSLGQGLEFLIYFQGNSAPDKSGLPSDRFSAERTGGSVSTLTIQRTQQEDSAVYLCASSLAWGNSPLHFGNGTRLTVT.

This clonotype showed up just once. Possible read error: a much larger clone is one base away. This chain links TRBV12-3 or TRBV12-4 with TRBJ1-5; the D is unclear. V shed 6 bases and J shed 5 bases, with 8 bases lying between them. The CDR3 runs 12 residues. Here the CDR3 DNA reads TGTGCCAGCAGCCAGTGGGATCAGCCCCAGCATTTT. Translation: CASSQWDQPQHF.

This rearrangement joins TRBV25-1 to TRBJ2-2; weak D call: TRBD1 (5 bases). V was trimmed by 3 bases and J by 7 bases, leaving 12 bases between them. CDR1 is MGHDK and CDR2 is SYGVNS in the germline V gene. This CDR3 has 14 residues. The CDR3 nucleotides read TGTGCCAGCAGTGATGGCCAGGGTCTCGGGGAGCTGTTTTTT. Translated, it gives CASSDGQGLGELFF. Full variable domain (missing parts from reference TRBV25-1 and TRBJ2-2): EADIYQTPRYLVIGTGKKITLECSQTMGHDKMYWYQQDPGMELHLIHYSYGVNSTEKGDLSSESTVSRIRTEHFPLTLESARPSHTSQYLCASSDGQGLGELFFGEGSRLTVL.

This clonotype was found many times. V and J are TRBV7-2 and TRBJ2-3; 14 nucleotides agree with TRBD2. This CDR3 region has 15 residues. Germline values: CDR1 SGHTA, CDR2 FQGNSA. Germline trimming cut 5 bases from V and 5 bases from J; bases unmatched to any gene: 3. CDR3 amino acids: CASSMTSGRGDTQYF. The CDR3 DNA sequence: TGTGCCAGCAGCATGACTAGCGGGAGGGGAGATACGCAGTATTTT.

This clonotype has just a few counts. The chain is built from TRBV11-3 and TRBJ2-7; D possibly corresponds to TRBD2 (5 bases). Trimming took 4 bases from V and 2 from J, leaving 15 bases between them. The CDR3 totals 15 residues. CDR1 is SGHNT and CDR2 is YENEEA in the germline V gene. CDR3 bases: TGTGCCAGCAGCTGTGAGCGGACGGGAACCTACGAGCAGTACTTC. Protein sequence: CASSCERTGTYEQYF.

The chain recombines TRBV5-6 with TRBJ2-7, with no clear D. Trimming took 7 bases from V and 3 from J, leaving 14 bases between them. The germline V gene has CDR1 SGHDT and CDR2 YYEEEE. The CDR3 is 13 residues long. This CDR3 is CASGVWRIYEQYF. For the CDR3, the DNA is TGTGCCAGCGGTGTCTGGCGGATCTACGAGCAGTACTTC.

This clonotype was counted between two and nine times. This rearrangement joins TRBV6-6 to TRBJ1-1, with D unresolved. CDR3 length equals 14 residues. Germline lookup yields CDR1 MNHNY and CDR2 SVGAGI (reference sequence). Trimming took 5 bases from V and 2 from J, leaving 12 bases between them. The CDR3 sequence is CASSAKLLNTEAFF. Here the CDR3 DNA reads TGTGCCAGCAGTGCAAAGCTCCTTAACACTGAAGCTTTCTTT.

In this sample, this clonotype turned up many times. CDR3 sequence reads: CASRSGTRLEGQYF. For the CDR3, the DNA is TGTGCCAGCAGATCCGGGACTAGACTAGAAGGGCAGTACTTC. This chain connects TRBV7-2 to TRBJ2-7, with 8 bases lining up with TRBD2. Germline values: CDR1 SGHTA, CDR2 FQGNSA. The CDR3 has 14 amino acids. V lost 6 bases, J lost 9 bases, and 13 bases stayed unmatched. The variable domain in full, completed from reference TRBV7-2 and TRBJ2-7, reads GAGVSQSPSNKVTEKGKDVELRCDPISGHTALYWYRQSLGQGLEFLIYFQGNSAPDKSGLPSDRFSAERTGGSVSTLTIQRTQQEDSAVYLCASRSGTRLEGQYFGPGTRLTVT.

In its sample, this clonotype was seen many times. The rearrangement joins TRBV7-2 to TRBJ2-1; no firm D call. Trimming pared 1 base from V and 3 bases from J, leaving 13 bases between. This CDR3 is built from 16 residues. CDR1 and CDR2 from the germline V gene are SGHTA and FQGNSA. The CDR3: CASSLVGGVVYNEQFF. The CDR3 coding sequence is TGTGCCAGCAGCTTAGTTGGTGGGGTGGTCTACAATGAGCAGTTCTTC.